Each of the 19 T cell receptor beta chains below was sequenced from the same sample in a study of CD8 T cells in ankylosing spondylitis. TCRdb re-called the 5' RACE reads through MiXCR, storing one row per CDR3 protein. The top ten clones hold 4.8% of a sample with around 210,000 distinct CDR3 sequences, roughly 8% of them seen once. The material sequenced was blood, either unsorted or a sorted T cell fraction (not recorded which). Receptors were obtained from a female donor with ankylosing spondylitis or in good health (not recorded which).

This clonotype has more than one count but fewer than ten. This chain links TRBV24-1 with TRBJ2-2; tentative D call: TRBD2 (5 bases). V lost 5 bases, J lost 9 bases, and 9 bases lay in between. The CDR3 contains 12 residues. Germline loops: CDR1 KGHDR, CDR2 SFDVKD. This CDR3 is CATSVGSRELFF. CDR3 DNA sequence: TGTGCCACCAGTGTGGGGAGCAGGGAGCTGTTTTTT.

Here the CDR3 reads CASMAPGPDTQYF. The CDR3 DNA reads TGTGCCAGCATGGCCCCCGGACCAGATACGCAGTATTTT. The chain employs TRBV7-9 and TRBJ2-3; no firm D call. The germline V gene encodes CDR1 SEHNR and CDR2 FQNEAQ (reference sequence). CDR3 length equals 13 residues. With 7 bases removed from V and 4 bases from J, the gap between germline ends came to 12 bases.

The sample holds many counts of this clonotype. The chain combines TRBV11-2 with TRBJ2-1, with 7 positions matching TRBD1. The CDR3 spans 14 residues. V lost 5 bases and J lost 3; bases outside the gene matches: 4. Germline CDR1 reads SGHAT; CDR2 reads FQNNGV. The CDR3 reads CASSGGQNYNEQFF. The CDR3 DNA reads TGTGCCAGCAGCGGGGGACAGAACTACAATGAGCAGTTCTTC.

This clonotype was detected many times. This chain connects TRBV5-1 to TRBJ1-2, with D tentatively TRBD1 (5 bases). This CDR3 is built from 12 residues. CDR1 is SGHRS and CDR2 is YFSETQ in the germline V gene. The V end was cut by 3 bases, the J end by 8 bases, with 11 bases between. The CDR3 protein is CASSYTGEGYTF. CDR3 DNA: TGCGCCAGCAGCTACACAGGCGAAGGCTACACCTTC.

In this sample, this clonotype turned up many times. This chain connects TRBV29-1 to TRBJ1-4, with 8 bases that match TRBD1. This CDR3 region has 13 residues. V lost 7 bases, J lost 5 bases, and 6 bases stayed unmatched. Germline assignment: CDR1 SQVTM and CDR2 ANQGSEA. CDR3 nucleotide sequence: TGCAGCGCCCGGGACAGGAACAATGAAAAACTGTTTTTT. Its translation is CSARDRNNEKLFF.

This clonotype was seen ten or more times. The chain combines TRBV6-1 with TRBJ2-7, with unresolved D. Germline loops: CDR1 MNHNS, CDR2 SASEGT. This CDR3 contains 16 residues. The V gene lost 5 bases and the J gene lost 0 bases, with 17 bases spanning the gap. The CDR3 DNA follows: TGTGCCAGCAGTCCCCCTTTACAGCTAAGCTCCTACGAGCAGTACTTC. This encodes CASSPPLQLSSYEQYF.

This chain connects TRBV7-9 to TRBJ1-2; no definite D call. CDR1 SEHNR and CDR2 FQNEAQ come from the germline V gene (reference sequence). The CDR3 is 15 amino acids. V was trimmed by 6 bases and J by 0 bases, leaving 14 bases between them. CDR3 coding DNA: TGTGCCAGCAGTCCCGGACGGCTAGCTAACTATGGCTACACCTTC. Its translation: CASSPGRLANYGYTF. Supplemented by reference TRBV7-9 and TRBJ1-2, the full variable domain reads DTGVSQNPRHKITKRGQNVTFRCDPISEHNRLYWYRQTLGQGPEFLTYFQNEAQLEKSRLLSDRFSAERPKGSFSTLEIQRTEQGDSAMYLCASSPGRLANYGYTFGSGTRLTVV.

There are many counts of this clonotype. This chain connects TRBV18 to TRBJ1-1, with D perhaps matching TRBD1 (6 bases). V was clipped by 3 bases and J by 6 bases, with 17 bases between them. Per the germline V gene, CDR1 is KGHSH and CDR2 is LQKENI. CDR3 length equals 15 residues. The CDR3 sequence: CASSPPNRALSEAFF. The CDR3 DNA reads as TGTGCCAGCTCACCCCCCAACAGGGCCCTCTCTGAAGCTTTCTTT. Full variable domain (remainder filled in from reference TRBV18 and TRBJ1-1): NAGVMQNPRHLVRRRGQEARLRCSPMKGHSHVYWYRQLPEEGLKFMVYLQKENIIDESGMPKERFSAEFPKEGPSILRIQQVVRGDSAAYFCASSPPNRALSEAFFGQGTRLTVV.

In this sample, this clonotype turned up many times. The CDR3 DNA reads TGTGCCATCAGTCCCTTGGAGGGACCTGGCGAGCAGTACTTC. Residues: CAISPLEGPGEQYF. The chain carries TRBV10-3 and TRBJ2-7, with D maybe TRBD2 (6 bases). There are 14 residues in the CDR3. From germline, CDR1 is ENHRY and CDR2 SYGVKD. V lost 5 bases and J lost 6, with 17 bases in between.

The table lists this clonotype with many counts. This chain connects TRBV15 to TRBJ2-3; the D is unclear. Germline V gene sequence: CDR1 LNHNV, CDR2 YYDKDF (reference sequence). This CDR3 spans 12 amino acids. V dropped 3 bases and J dropped 6 bases, with 7 bases sitting between them. The CDR3 DNA is TGTGCCACCAGCAGGACCGCCGATACGCAGTATTTT. Translation: CATSRTADTQYF.

This clonotype was counted ten times or more. The chain combines TRBV29-1 with TRBJ2-1; D not resolved. The germline V gene has CDR1 SQVTM and CDR2 ANQGSEA. The CDR3 sequence is 12 residues long. Between the trimmed V and J ends, which lost 4 bases and 6 bases, there was a span of 10 bases. CDR3 DNA: TGCAGCGTTGCAGACTGGGGCAATGAGCAGTTCTTC. It encodes CSVADWGNEQFF.

This clonotype was recorded at least ten times. V gene TRBV6-5 combines with J gene TRBJ2-1; TRBD1 matches 12 bases. Trimming took 4 bases from V and 7 from J; bases not matched to a gene: 5. This CDR3 has 15 residues. Germline V gene sequence: CDR1 MNHEY, CDR2 SVGAGI. Here the CDR3 reads CASSSPGQGANEQFF. DNA for the CDR3: TGTGCCAGCAGTTCACCGGGACAGGGGGCTAATGAGCAGTTCTTC.

This clonotype has more than one count but fewer than ten. The chain has TRBV7-2 and TRBJ2-1; 13 bases are a match to TRBD2. V lost 0 bases to trimming and J lost 4 bases; unmatched junction nucleotides: 9. This CDR3 comprises 19 residues. Germline loops: CDR1 SGHTA, CDR2 FQGNSA. Here the CDR3 reads CASSLAPGTSGTAYNEQFF. In DNA form, the CDR3 reads TGTGCCAGCAGCTTAGCACCGGGGACTAGCGGGACTGCGTACAATGAGCAGTTCTTC. Drawing the rest from reference TRBV7-2 and TRBJ2-1, the complete variable domain is GAGVSQSPSNKVTEKGKDVELRCDPISGHTALYWYRQSLGQGLEFLIYFQGNSAPDKSGLPSDRFSAERTGGSVSTLTIQRTQQEDSAVYLCASSLAPGTSGTAYNEQFFGPGTRLTVL.

This clonotype was found many times. The chain combines TRBV11-2 with TRBJ2-1, with D uncertain. Deletions cut 5 bases from V and 4 bases from J, with 12 bases between. The germline V gene encodes CDR1 SGHAT and CDR2 FQNNGV. CDR3 size: 14 residues. CDR3 coding DNA: TGTGCCAGCAGCGGGCCGAATGGGTACAATGAGCAGTTCTTC. Encoded protein: CASSGPNGYNEQFF. Full variable domain (outside the CDR3, taken from reference TRBV11-2 and TRBJ2-1): EAGVAQSPRYKIIEKRQSVAFWCNPISGHATLYWYQQILGQGPKLLIQFQNNGVVDDSQLPKDRFSAERLKGVDSTLKIQPAKLEDSAVYLCASSGPNGYNEQFFGPGTRLTVL.

For this clonotype: Possible read error: a much larger clone is one base away. The chain recombines TRBV27 with TRBJ2-7; D remains ambiguous. The CDR3 sequence is 13 residues long. The germline V gene has CDR1 MNHEY and CDR2 SMNVEV (reference sequence). CDR3 sequence: CTSSLSIRSEQYF. CDR3 bases: TGTACCAGCAGTTTATCGATCCGAAGCGAGCAGTACTTC.

This clonotype appeared many times. The V gene is TRBV25-1, the J gene TRBJ2-2, with TRBD2 matching over 7 bases. CDR3 size: 15 residues. In germline, CDR1 is MGHDK, CDR2 SYGVNS. J gave up 4 bases and V 1 base, and 3 bases lay outside the gene matches. The CDR3 DNA is TGTGCCAGCAGTGAATCACTAGCGAGCACCGGGGAGCTGTTTTTT. Protein product: CASSESLASTGELFF.

This clonotype was seen repeatedly, ten times or more. The J gene is TRBJ2-7, the V gene TRBV21-1; the DNA was not compared with TRBD2, the D call given in the table. TRBV21-1 is a pseudogene. The CDR3 length is 16 residues. The CDR3 nucleotides read TGTGCCAGCAGCAGAACTAGCGGGATAGTTCTCTACGAGCAGTACTTC. Amino acids: CASSRTSGIVLYEQYF.

Comment on this clonotype: The junction shows a germline mismatch at one end, possibly a read error. The rearrangement uses TRBV11-3 and TRBJ2-1; D tentatively reads TRBD1 or TRBD2 (5 bases each). The germline V gene has CDR1 SGHNT and CDR2 YENEEA. The CDR3 extends over 15 amino acids. CDR3 sequence (DNA): TGTGCCAGCAGCTTAATCCCTGAAGCGGACAACGAGCAGTTCTTC. Translated, it gives CASSLIPEADNEQFF.

The table lists this clonotype with many counts. The V call is TRBV28, the J call TRBJ2-7, with TRBD2 matching over 11 bases. Germline V gene sequence: CDR1 MDHEN, CDR2 SYDVKM. The CDR3 covers 15 residues. The trim removed 2 bases at V and 9 bases at J, leaving 9 bases unmatched. The CDR3 region has the DNA TGTGCCAGCAGTTTAACGGCTAGCGGGAGGCGTGCGCAGTACTTC. Protein: CASSLTASGRRAQYF.